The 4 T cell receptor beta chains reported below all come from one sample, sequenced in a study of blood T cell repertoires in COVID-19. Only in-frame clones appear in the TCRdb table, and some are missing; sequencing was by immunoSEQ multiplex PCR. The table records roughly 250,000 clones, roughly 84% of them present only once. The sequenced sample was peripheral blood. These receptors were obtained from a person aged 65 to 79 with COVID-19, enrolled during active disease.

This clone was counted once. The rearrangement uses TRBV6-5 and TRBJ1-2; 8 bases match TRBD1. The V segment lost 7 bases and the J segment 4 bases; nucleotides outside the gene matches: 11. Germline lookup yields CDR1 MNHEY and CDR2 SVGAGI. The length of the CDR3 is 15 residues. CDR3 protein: CASTPGGFWGYGYTF. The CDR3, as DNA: TGTGCCAGCACCCCAGGGGGCTTTTGGGGCTATGGCTACACCTTC.

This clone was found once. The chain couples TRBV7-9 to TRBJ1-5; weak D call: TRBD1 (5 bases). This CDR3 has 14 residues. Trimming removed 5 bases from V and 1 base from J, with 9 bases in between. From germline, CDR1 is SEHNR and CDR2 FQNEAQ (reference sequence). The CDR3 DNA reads TGTGCCAGCAGCCCGGGGGGAAGCAATCAGCCCCAGCATTTT. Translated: CASSPGGSNQPQHF.

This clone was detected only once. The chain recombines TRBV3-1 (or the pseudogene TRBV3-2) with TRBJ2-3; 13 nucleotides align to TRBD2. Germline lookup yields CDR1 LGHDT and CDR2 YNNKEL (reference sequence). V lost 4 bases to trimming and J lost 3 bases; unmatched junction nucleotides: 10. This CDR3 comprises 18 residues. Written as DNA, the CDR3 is TGTGCCAGCAGCCCCAGAGGGACTAGCGGGGACGAGACAGATACGCAGTATTTT. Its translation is CASSPRGTSGDETDTQYF.

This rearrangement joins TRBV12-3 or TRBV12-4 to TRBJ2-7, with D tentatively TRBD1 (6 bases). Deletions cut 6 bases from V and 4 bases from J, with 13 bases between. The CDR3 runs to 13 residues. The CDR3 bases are TGTGCCAGCAGAGACAGGACGAATTACGAGCAGTACTTC. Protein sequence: CASRDRTNYEQYF.